This passage covers 21 T cell receptor beta chains from one sample sequenced in a study of preoperative IRX-2 immunotherapy in early breast cancer. Treatment denoted: preoperative locoregional IRX-2 cytokine immunotherapy. The table came from immunoSEQ multiplex PCR; TCRdb's copy has only in-frame clones and leaves some out. The table lists around 25,000 clones, roughly four fifths of them singletons. Sample: lymph node tissue, taken after IRX-2 immunotherapy. These receptors came from a human donor with breast cancer.

The chain couples TRBV15 to TRBJ2-7; 7 bases are shared with TRBD1. This CDR3 region has 16 residues. From germline, CDR1 is LNHNV and CDR2 YYDKDF (reference sequence). After removal of 3 bases from V and 0 bases from J, the junction contained 8 bases not matched to a gene. The CDR3 DNA reads TGTGCCACCAGCAGGTTGAGACAGGGCAGCTCCTACGAGCAGTACTTC. This sequence encodes CATSRLRQGSSYEQYF.

This clone has just a few counts. The chain's CDR3 is CASSKRGLAGGRGSYNEQFF. CDR3 nucleotides: TGTGCCAGTAGTAAAAGAGGACTAGCGGGAGGGAGGGGGTCCTACAATGAGCAGTTCTTC. The chain carries TRBV19 and TRBJ2-1, with 15 bases matching TRBD2. V shed 4 bases and J 1 base; nucleotides not matched to a gene: 11. Germline V gene sequence: CDR1 LNHDA, CDR2 SQIVND (reference sequence). The CDR3 runs to 20 residues.

This clone counts as medium-sized. The genes are TRBV6-8 and TRBJ1-5; TRBD1 aligns across 7 bases. This CDR3 contains 13 residues. The V gene end was trimmed by 8 bases and the J gene end by 3 bases; junction bases not matched to a gene: 4. CDR1 and CDR2 (germline): MNHGY, SAAAGT. The CDR3 is CASSGGYNQPQHF. The CDR3 coding sequence is TGTGCCAGCTCAGGGGGATACAATCAGCCCCAGCATTTT.

A word on this clone: A junction boundary mismatches the germline segment, possibly from a read error. V gene TRBV6-8 combines with J gene TRBJ2-1; 11 nucleotides match TRBD2. The V gene's germline CDR1 is MNHGY and CDR2 SAAAGT. The CDR3 is 16 residues long. CDR3 bases: TGTGCCATCAGTCCTCGGTTAGCGGGAGGGCAACGTGAGCAGTTCTTC. Amino acids: CAISPRLAGGQREQFF.

CDR3 in amino acids: CASSPWEAYNEQFF. CDR3 DNA sequence: TGTGCCAGCTCACCCTGGGAAGCCTACAATGAGCAGTTCTTC. The chain recombines TRBV18 with TRBJ2-1; D ambiguous. Germline values: CDR1 KGHSH, CDR2 LQKENI. The CDR3 runs to 14 residues. The V end lost 3 bases, the J end lost 2 bases, and 8 bases lay between the germline ends.

The chain recombines TRBV28 with TRBJ2-1, with 7 positions matching TRBD2. V shed 11 bases, J shed 1 base, and the junction held 8 bases outside the gene matches. The CDR3 is made up of 14 amino acids. Germline values: CDR1 MDHEN, CDR2 SYDVKM. CDR3 sequence (DNA): TGTGCCGGACGGGAGGCAGGGTCCTACAATGAGCAGTTCTTC. Amino acids: CAGREAGSYNEQFF.

This chain connects TRBV6-8 to TRBJ1-3, with D maybe TRBD1 (5 bases). This CDR3 contains 15 residues. The germline V gene has CDR1 MNHGY and CDR2 SAAAGT. V dropped 11 bases and J dropped 0 bases, with 17 bases sitting between them. The CDR3 DNA is TGTGCCGGCGGGAGAATTGACAGCTCTGGAAACACCATATATTTT. Its translation: CAGGRIDSSGNTIYF.

The V call is TRBV11-3, the J call TRBJ1-1; D ambiguous. This CDR3 is built from 15 residues. Germline assignment: CDR1 SGHNT and CDR2 YENEEA. V lost 3 bases and J 1 base, leaving 12 bases between the germline ends. CDR3 residues: CASSLVSYRNTEAFF. CDR3 nucleotide sequence: TGTGCCAGCAGCTTGGTTTCTTACAGGAACACTGAAGCTTTCTTT.

The chain uses TRBV5-1 and TRBJ2-7; 7 bases map to TRBD2. The CDR3 is 16 residues long. Trimming cost V 1 base and J 3 bases; bases outside gene matches: 10. Germline CDR1 and CDR2: SGHRS and YFSETQ. The CDR3 is CASSLPSGPQGYEQYF. The CDR3 nucleotides are TGCGCCAGCAGCTTGCCTAGCGGACCTCAAGGCTACGAGCAGTACTTC. The variable domain in full, completed from reference TRBV5-1 and TRBJ2-7, reads KAGVTQTPRYLIKTRGQQVTLSCSPISGHRSVSWYQQTPGQGLQFLFEYFSETQRNKGNFPGRFSGRQFSNSRSEMNVSTLELGDSALYLCASSLPSGPQGYEQYFGPGTRLTVT.

The chain combines TRBV7-2 with TRBJ1-1, with no clear D. Per germline, CDR1 SGHTA and CDR2 FQGNSA. Trimming removed 5 bases from V and 2 bases from J, with 9 bases in between. This CDR3 has 13 amino acids. DNA for the CDR3: TGTGCCAGCAGCGAGGAGGGAAACACTGAAGCTTTCTTT. Translation gives CASSEEGNTEAFF.

The rearrangement links TRBV6-8 to TRBJ1-1, with a weak D call TRBD1 (6 bases). Per germline, CDR1 MNHGY and CDR2 SAAAGT. The CDR3 loop spans 12 amino acids. Deletions cut 6 bases from V and 4 bases from J, with 9 bases between. Here the CDR3 DNA reads TGTGCCAGCAGAGGGGGTTCCACTGAAGCTTTCTTT. Its translation is CASRGGSTEAFF.

The chain employs TRBV11-3 and TRBJ2-5; D call uncertain. This CDR3 is 15 amino acids long. The V gene's germline CDR1 is SGHNT and CDR2 YENEEA. Deletions cut 3 bases from V and 1 base from J, with 12 bases between. Written as DNA, the CDR3 is TGTGCCAGCAGCTTGGCCCAGTTGGTCCAAGAGACCCAGTACTTC. It yields the protein CASSLAQLVQETQYF. Full variable domain (missing parts from reference TRBV11-3 and TRBJ2-5): EAGVVQSPRYKIIEKKQPVAFWCNPISGHNTLYWYLQNLGQGPELLIRYENEEAVDDSQLPKDRFSAERLKGVDSTLKIQPAELGDSAVYLCASSLAQLVQETQYFGPGTRLLVL.

This clone occurred a few times. The chain recombines TRBV6-8 with TRBJ2-7; a weak D match, TRBD1 (5 bases). Germline CDR1 reads MNHGY; CDR2 reads SAAAGT. There are 15 residues in the CDR3. V gave up 2 bases and J gave up 0 bases, with 11 bases separating them. This CDR3 reads CASSYGQGSSYEQYF. DNA for the CDR3: TGTGCCAGCAGTTACGGGCAGGGATCCTCCTACGAGCAGTACTTC.

Only a few counts were recorded for this clone. CDR3 DNA: TGCGCCAGCAGCTTGGTCCTTGCAGTGAACACCGGGGAGCTGTTTTTT. This codes for CASSLVLAVNTGELFF. This chain uses TRBV5-1 with TRBJ2-2; D is undetermined. This CDR3 is built from 16 residues. CDR1 is SGHRS, CDR2 YFSETQ, per germline. V was pared by 0 bases and J by 1 base, with 10 bases between.

J is TRBJ1-3 and V is TRBV6-8; D is perhaps TRBD1 (6 bases). V lost 6 bases, J lost 1 base, and 13 bases lay in between. The CDR3 sequence is 15 residues long. Germline lookup yields CDR1 MNHGY and CDR2 SAAAGT. The CDR3 sequence is CASSPDSFSGNTIYF. The CDR3 DNA reads TGTGCCAGCAGCCCGGACAGTTTTTCTGGAAACACCATATATTTT.

V and J are TRBV11-3 and TRBJ2-4, with D unresolved. The V end was cut by 3 bases, the J end by 4 bases, with 10 bases between. The germline V gene has CDR1 SGHNT and CDR2 YENEEA. The CDR3 runs to 14 residues. DNA of the CDR3: TGTGCCAGCAGCTTGGGTAGGCTTAAAAACATTCAGTACTTC. As protein: CASSLGRLKNIQYF.

The CDR3 reads CASSEGAGATFNEQFF. CDR3 nucleotide sequence: TGCGCCAGCAGTGAGGGCGCGGGGGCAACTTTCAATGAGCAGTTCTTC. The chain combines TRBV10-1 with TRBJ2-1, with a weak D call TRBD2 (7 bases). This CDR3 is 16 amino acids long. The germline CDR1 and CDR2 sequences are WNHNN and SYGVQD (reference sequence). The ends were cut back, 2 bases at V and 6 bases at J, with 17 bases in the middle.

The genes are TRBV6-8 and TRBJ1-2, with unresolved D. The CDR3 covers 15 residues. The germline CDR1 and CDR2 sequences are MNHGY and SAAAGT. With 2 bases removed from V and 5 bases from J, the gap between germline ends came to 15 bases. CDR3 sequence reads: CASSYLPRAEYGYTF. CDR3 bases: TGTGCCAGCAGTTACCTACCCCGTGCGGAGTATGGCTACACCTTC.

This clone was counted a few times. V is TRBV19 and J is TRBJ2-1; possibly TRBD2 for D (5 bases). CDR3 size: 15 residues. The germline CDR1 and CDR2 sequences are LNHDA and SQIVND (reference sequence). V was pared by 6 bases and J by 0 bases, with 12 bases between. DNA for the CDR3: TGTGCCAGTAGCCTCGGGGATAGCTCCTACAATGAGCAGTTCTTC. Protein: CASSLGDSSYNEQFF.

The rearrangement uses TRBV11-3 and TRBJ2-2; the match to TRBD1 covers 9 bases. Germline V lookup: CDR1 SGHNT, CDR2 YENEEA. Germline trimming cut 5 bases from V and 5 bases from J; bases unmatched to any gene: 12. This CDR3 region has 17 residues. The CDR3 DNA reads TGTGCCAGCAGCCAGGTGACACAGGGGGCGCGAACCGGGGAGCTGTTTTTT. Its translation is CASSQVTQGARTGELFF. Using reference TRBV11-3 and TRBJ2-2 for the parts outside the CDR3, the full variable domain is EAGVVQSPRYKIIEKKQPVAFWCNPISGHNTLYWYLQNLGQGPELLIRYENEEAVDDSQLPKDRFSAERLKGVDSTLKIQPAELGDSAVYLCASSQVTQGARTGELFFGEGSRLTVL.

The genes are TRBV10-2 and TRBJ2-1; 11 bases map to TRBD2. The germline CDR1 and CDR2 sequences are WSHSY and SAAADI. The CDR3 is made up of 16 amino acids. J gave up 4 bases and V 7 bases, and 9 bases lay outside the gene matches. The CDR3 sequence is CASNSRGTSGYNEQFF. CDR3 nucleotide sequence: TGCGCCAGCAACTCGCGGGGGACTAGCGGTTACAATGAGCAGTTCTTC.